This T cell receptor beta chain was captured in a study of blood T cell repertoires in COVID-19. Turning to the study itself: Sites across the United States, Italy and Spain contributed samples from acute and convalescent COVID-19. The cDNA or gDNA used as material had been derived from T cells, B-cell-depleted T cells, or PBMCs.

Original processing methods: Estimation of nucleated cell counts was performed using reference gene primer amplification. TCRdb's copy holds only in-frame clones and misses some; the assay was immunoSEQ multiplex PCR. V, J and clone size are those of that table, while D and trimming were read from the DNA. The sample lists 220,000 or so clones, roughly 80% occurring once. CDR3 size: 17 residues. From germline, CDR1 is SGDLS and CDR2 YYNGEE. V was cut by 4 bases and J by 0 bases, with 20 bases left in between. This TCR was recovered from an older woman who had recovered from COVID-19. The specimen sequenced was peripheral blood. The chain links TRBV9 to TRBJ2-7, with TRBD1 as a possible D gene (6 bases). In DNA, the CDR3 is TGTGCCAGCAGCTGGGATGTTGAAGGGACATTCTCCTACGAGCAGTACTTC. Translation: CASSWDVEGTFSYEQYF.